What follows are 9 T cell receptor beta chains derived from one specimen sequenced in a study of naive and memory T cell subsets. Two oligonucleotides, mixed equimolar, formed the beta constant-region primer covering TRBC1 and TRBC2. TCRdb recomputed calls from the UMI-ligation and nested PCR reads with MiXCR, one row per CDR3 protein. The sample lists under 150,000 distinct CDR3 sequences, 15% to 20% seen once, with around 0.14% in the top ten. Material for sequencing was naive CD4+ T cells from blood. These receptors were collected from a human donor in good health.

CDR3 in amino acids: CASSRSGGDQPQHF. The CDR3 coding sequence is TGTGCCAGTAGTAGATCAGGTGGAGATCAGCCCCAGCATTTT. The rearrangement joins TRBV19 to TRBJ1-5; D is unclear. V lost 4 bases and J 5 bases, leaving 12 bases between the germline ends. This CDR3 region has 14 residues. Germline V CDR1 and CDR2: LNHDA, SQIVND (reference sequence).

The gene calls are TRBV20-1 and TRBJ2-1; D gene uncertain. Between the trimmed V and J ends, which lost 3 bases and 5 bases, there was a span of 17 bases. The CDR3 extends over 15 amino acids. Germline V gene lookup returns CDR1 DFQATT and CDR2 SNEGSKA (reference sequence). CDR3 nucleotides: TGCAGTGCTAGTACCAGTGTGGGCTATAACAATGAGCAGTTCTTC. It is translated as CSASTSVGYNNEQFF.

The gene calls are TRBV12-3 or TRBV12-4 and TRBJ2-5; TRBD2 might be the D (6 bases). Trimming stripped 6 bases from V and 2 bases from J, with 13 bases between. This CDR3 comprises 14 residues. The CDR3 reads CASSRLGGQETQYF. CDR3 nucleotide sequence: TGTGCCAGCAGCCGCCTCGGGGGACAAGAGACCCAGTACTTC.

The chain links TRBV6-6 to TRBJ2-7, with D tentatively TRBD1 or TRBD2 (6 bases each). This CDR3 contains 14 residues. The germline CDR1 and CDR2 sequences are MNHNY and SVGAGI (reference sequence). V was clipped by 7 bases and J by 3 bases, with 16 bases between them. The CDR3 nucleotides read TGTGCCAGCAATCAAAAGGGGGGTTGCTACGAGCAGTACTTC. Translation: CASNQKGGCYEQYF.

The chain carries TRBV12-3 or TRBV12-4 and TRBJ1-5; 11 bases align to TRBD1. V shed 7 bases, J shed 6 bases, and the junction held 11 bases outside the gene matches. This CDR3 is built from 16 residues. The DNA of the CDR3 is TGTGCCAGCACCCAATCCCGGGACAGGGGGGTTCAGCCCCAGCATTTT. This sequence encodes CASTQSRDRGVQPQHF.

The CDR3 loop reads CASSQDGNSYNEQFF. Written as DNA, the CDR3 is TGTGCCAGCAGCCAAGACGGGAACTCCTACAATGAGCAGTTCTTC. This chain connects TRBV2 to TRBJ2-1, with a possible D match to TRBD2 (5 bases). CDR3 length: 15 residues. CDR1 SNHLY and CDR2 FYNNEI come from the germline V gene. V lost 6 bases and J 0 bases, leaving 12 bases between the germline ends.

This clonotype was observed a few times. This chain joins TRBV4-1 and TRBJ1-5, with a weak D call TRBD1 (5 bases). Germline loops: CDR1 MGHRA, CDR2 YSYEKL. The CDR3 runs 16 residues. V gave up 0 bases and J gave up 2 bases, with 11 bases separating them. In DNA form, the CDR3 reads TGCGCCAGCAGCCAAGATCAGGGCTGGGGCAATCAGCCCCAGCATTTT. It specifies CASSQDQGWGNQPQHF.

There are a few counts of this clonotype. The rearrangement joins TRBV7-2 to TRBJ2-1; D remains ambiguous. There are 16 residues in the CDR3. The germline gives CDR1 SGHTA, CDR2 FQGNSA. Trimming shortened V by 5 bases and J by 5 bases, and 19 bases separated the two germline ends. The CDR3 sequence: CASSPRVGSDHNEQFF. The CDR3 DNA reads TGTGCCAGCAGCCCAAGGGTAGGGTCGGACCACAATGAGCAGTTCTTC.

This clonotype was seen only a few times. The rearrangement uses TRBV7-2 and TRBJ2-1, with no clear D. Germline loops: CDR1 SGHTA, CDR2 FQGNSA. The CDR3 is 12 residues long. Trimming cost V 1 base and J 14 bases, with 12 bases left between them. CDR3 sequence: CASSLVPTLKFF. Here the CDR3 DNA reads TGTGCCAGCAGCTTAGTTCCAACCCTCAAGTTCTTC.